Listed here are 9 T cell receptor beta chains from one sample, sequenced in a study of tumor and adjacent non-tumor tissue in lung cancer. The library came from three nested PCR rounds adapted from ARM-PCR protocols. TCRdb reprocessed the multiplex PCR reads via MiXCR and lists one record per CDR3 protein. This sample has 98,000 or so distinct CDR3 sequences; 80% occur once, and the top ten carry about 30%. This sample's RNA came from whole unsorted tissue. This non-tumor lung sample came from over 3 cm beyond the tumor edge. The sample comprised distant non-tumor lung tissue. Receptors were obtained from a man in his sixties with small cell lung cancer.

Comments on this clonotype: The junction and the germline gene differ at one end; a read error may be behind it. The rearrangement uses TRBV10-3 and TRBJ1-1; the D is unclear. CDR1 is ENHRY and CDR2 is SYGVKD in the germline V gene. This CDR3 spans 12 amino acids. The CDR3 reads CVISREGAEAFF. In DNA, the CDR3 is TGTGTCATCAGTCGAGAGGGCGCTGAAGCTTTCTTT.

The rearrangement uses TRBV12-3 or TRBV12-4 and TRBJ2-3; D may be TRBD2 (7 bases). Trimming removed 10 bases at V and 7 bases at J, with 21 bases between. This CDR3 has 14 residues. CDR3 nucleotides: TGTGCCATCAGGGGCCCAGCGGGGACATATACGCAGTATTTT. This translates into CAIRGPAGTYTQYF.

Concerning this clonotype: Germline and junction disagree at one end, which may indicate a read error. The chain recombines TRBV5-6 with TRBJ2-1; TRBD1 matches 11 bases. Per the germline V gene, CDR1 is SGHDT and CDR2 is YYEEEE. This CDR3 has 18 amino acids. The CDR3 nucleotides are TGTGCTAGCAGCGTTGGCACACACGGGACAGGGGGTTGGAATGAGCAGTTCTTC. This sequence encodes CASSVGTHGTGGWNEQFF.

As regards this clonotype: A clone one base away is much larger, so this may be a read error. The rearrangement uses TRBV30 and TRBJ1-5; 7 nucleotides agree with TRBD1. Germline V CDR1 and CDR2: GTSNPN, SVGIG (reference sequence). The CDR3 is made up of 14 amino acids. CDR3: CVWSPRRGNQPQHF. The DNA for the CDR3 is TGTGTCTGGAGTCCTCGCAGGGGGAATCAGCCCCAGCATTTT. Supplemented by reference TRBV30 and TRBJ1-5, the full variable domain reads SQTIHQWPATLVQPVGSPLSLECTVEGTSNPNLYWYRQAAGRGLQLLFYSVGIGQISSEVPQNLSASRPQDRQFILSSKKLLLSDSGFYLCVWSPRRGNQPQHFGDGTRLSIL.

At least ten counts were recorded for this clonotype. The gene calls are TRBV4-1 and TRBJ1-5; TRBD1 agrees at 8 bases. In germline, CDR1 is MGHRA, CDR2 YSYEKL. V trimming: 3 bases; J trimming: 2 bases; junction bases outside the gene matches: 12. The CDR3 spans 18 residues. The CDR3 nucleotides read TGCGCCAGCAGCCATGTGGGAGTGACAGGGGTAGGCAATCAGCCCCAGCATTTT. It translates to CASSHVGVTGVGNQPQHF.

For this clonotype: Sequence at one end of the junction differs from germline and may be a read error. This chain joins TRBV11-1 and TRBJ2-1; 8 bases are shared with TRBD2. Germline lookup yields CDR1 SGHAT and CDR2 FQDESV (reference sequence). The CDR3 has 18 residues. The CDR3 spells CGSSAESRTSGSDNEQFF. In DNA, the CDR3 is TGTGGCAGCAGCGCAGAATCGAGGACCAGCGGGAGTGATAATGAGCAGTTCTTC.

This clonotype came up a few times. A much more abundant neighbour one base away suggests this may be a read error. This sequence joins TRBV10-3 and TRBJ1-2, with 8 bases matching TRBD1. The CDR3 has 15 residues. V was pared by 6 bases and J by 4 bases, with 10 bases of the junction left unmatched. CDR1 is ENHRY and CDR2 is SYGVKD in the germline V gene. The CDR3 here is CAIRSPGQVVYGYTF. Written as DNA, the CDR3 is TGTGCCATCAGGAGCCCGGGACAGGTTGTCTATGGCTACACCTTC.

Remarks on this clonotype: One end of the junction fails to match germline, which may point to a read error. The chain's CDR3 is CSVSASDEQYF. CDR3 DNA: TGCAGCGTCTCGGCCTCGGACGAGCAATACTTC. The chain recombines TRBV29-1 with TRBJ2-7, with D uncertain. This CDR3 spans 11 amino acids. Germline assignment: CDR1 SQVTM and CDR2 ANQGSEA.

Only a few counts were recorded for this clonotype. Germline is not matched at one junction end, which may reflect a read error. The chain uses TRBV4-1 and TRBJ1-5; D may be TRBD1 (5 bases). The length of the CDR3 is 13 residues. Germline loops: CDR1 MGHRA, CDR2 YSYEKL. DNA for the CDR3: TGCGCCAGTAGCCGGGGGATGTCTCAGCCTCAGCATTTT. Translating gives CASSRGMSQPQHF.